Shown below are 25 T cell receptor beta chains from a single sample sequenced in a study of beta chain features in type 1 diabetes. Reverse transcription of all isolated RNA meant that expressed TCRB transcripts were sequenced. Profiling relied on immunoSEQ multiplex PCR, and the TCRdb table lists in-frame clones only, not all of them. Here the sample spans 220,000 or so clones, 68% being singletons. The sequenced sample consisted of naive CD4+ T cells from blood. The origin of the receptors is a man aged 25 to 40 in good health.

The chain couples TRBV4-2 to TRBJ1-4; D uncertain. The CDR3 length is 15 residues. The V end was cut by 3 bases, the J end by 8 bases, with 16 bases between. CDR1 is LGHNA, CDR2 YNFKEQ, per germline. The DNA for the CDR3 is TGTGCCAGCAGCCACGTAGACCCCAAAGAAGAAAAACTGTTTTTT. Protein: CASSHVDPKEEKLFF.

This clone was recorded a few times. CDR3 residues: CASSIPLAVDNEQFF. As DNA, the CDR3 is TGTGCCAGTAGTATCCCCCTAGCGGTGGACAATGAGCAGTTCTTC. This chain connects TRBV19 to TRBJ2-1, with 7 bases lining up with TRBD2. Germline loops: CDR1 LNHDA, CDR2 SQIVND (reference sequence). J was trimmed by 5 bases and V by 3 bases; bases with no gene match: 7. The CDR3 is made up of 15 amino acids.

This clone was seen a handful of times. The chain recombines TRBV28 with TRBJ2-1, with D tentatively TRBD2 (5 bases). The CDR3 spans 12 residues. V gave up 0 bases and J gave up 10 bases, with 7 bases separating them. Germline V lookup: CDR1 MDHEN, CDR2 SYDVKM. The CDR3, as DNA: TGTGCCAGCAGTTTATGGGTAGCGGAGCAGTTCTTC. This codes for CASSLWVAEQFF.

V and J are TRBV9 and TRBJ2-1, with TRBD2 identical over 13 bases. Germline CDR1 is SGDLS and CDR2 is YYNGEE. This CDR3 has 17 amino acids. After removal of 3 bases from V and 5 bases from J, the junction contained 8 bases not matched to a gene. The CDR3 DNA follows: TGTGCCAGCAGCGCTCGGACTAGCGGGAGTTTCCACAATGAGCAGTTCTTC. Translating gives CASSARTSGSFHNEQFF.

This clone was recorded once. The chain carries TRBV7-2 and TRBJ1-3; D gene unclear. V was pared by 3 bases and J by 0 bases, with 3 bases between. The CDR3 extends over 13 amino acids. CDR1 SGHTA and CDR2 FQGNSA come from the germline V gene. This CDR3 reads CASSFVSGNTIYF. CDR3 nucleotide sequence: TGTGCCAGCAGCTTTGTCTCTGGAAACACCATATATTTT. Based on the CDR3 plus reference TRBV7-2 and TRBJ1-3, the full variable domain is GAGVSQSPSNKVTEKGKDVELRCDPISGHTALYWYRQSLGQGLEFLIYFQGNSAPDKSGLPSDRFSAERTGGSVSTLTIQRTQQEDSAVYLCASSFVSGNTIYFGEGSWLTVV.

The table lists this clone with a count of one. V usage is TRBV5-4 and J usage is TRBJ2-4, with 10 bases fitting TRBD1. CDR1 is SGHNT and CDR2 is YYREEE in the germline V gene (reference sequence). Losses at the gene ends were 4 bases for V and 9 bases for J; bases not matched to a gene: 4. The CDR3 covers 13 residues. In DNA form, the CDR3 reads TGTGCCAGCAGCCACCGGGACAGGGGCATTCAGTACTTC. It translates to CASSHRDRGIQYF. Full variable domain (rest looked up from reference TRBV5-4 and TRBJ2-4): ETGVTQSPTHLIKTRGQQVTLRCSSQSGHNTVSWYQQALGQGPQFIFQYYREEENGRGNFPPRFSGLQFPNYSSELNVNALELDDSALYLCASSHRDRGIQYFGAGTRLSVL.

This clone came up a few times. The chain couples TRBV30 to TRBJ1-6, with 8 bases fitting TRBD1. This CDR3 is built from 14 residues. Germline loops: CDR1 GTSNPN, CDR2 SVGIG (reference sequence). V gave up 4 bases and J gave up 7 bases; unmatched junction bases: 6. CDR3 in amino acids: CAWILQGANSPLHF. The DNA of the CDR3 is TGTGCCTGGATACTCCAGGGGGCAAATTCACCCCTCCACTTT.

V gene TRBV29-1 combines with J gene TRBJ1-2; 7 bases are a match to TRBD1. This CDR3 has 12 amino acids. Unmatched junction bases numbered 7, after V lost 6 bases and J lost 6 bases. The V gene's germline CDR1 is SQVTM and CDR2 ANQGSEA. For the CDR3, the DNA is TGCAGCGTCCCAGGGGGTCGGGATGGCTACACCTTC. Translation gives CSVPGGRDGYTF.

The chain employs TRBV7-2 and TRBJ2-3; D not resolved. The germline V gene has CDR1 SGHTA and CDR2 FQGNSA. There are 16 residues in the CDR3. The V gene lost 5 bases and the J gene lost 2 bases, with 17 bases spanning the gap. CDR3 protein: CASSAGPSALTDTQYF. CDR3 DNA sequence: TGTGCCAGCAGCGCCGGACCGTCTGCCCTCACAGATACGCAGTATTTT.

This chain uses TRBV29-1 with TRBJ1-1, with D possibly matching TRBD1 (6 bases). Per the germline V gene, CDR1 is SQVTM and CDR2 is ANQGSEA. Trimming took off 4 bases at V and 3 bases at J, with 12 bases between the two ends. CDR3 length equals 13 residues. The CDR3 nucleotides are TGCAGCGTTGTTGTGGGGGGCTACACTGAAGCTTTCTTT. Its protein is CSVVVGGYTEAFF.

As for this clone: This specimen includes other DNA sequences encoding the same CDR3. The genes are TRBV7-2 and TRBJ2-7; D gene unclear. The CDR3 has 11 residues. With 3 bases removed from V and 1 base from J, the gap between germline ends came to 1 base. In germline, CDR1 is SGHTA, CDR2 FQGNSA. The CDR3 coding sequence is TGTGCCAGCAGCTTTTCCTACGAGCAGTACTTC. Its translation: CASSFSYEQYF.

The CDR3 reads CSVIRGFELGEAFF. For the CDR3, the DNA is TGCAGCGTGATCAGGGGTTTCGAACTGGGGGAAGCTTTCTTT. The rearrangement uses TRBV29-1 and TRBJ1-1; perhaps TRBD1 as D (6 bases). Germline assignment: CDR1 SQVTM and CDR2 ANQGSEA. This CDR3 has 14 residues. V was pared by 6 bases and J by 8 bases, with 22 bases between.

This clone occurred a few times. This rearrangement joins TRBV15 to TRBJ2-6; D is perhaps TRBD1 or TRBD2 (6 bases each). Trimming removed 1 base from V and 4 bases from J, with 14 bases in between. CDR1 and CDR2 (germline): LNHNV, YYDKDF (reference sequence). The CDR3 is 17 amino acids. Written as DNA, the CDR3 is TGTGCCACCAGCAGAGGCGGTGGAGGGACAGGGGCCAACGTCCTGACTTTC. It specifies CATSRGGGGTGANVLTF.

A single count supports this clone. CDR3: CASTPGGGSGYF. The CDR3 region has the DNA TGTGCCAGCACCCCCGGAGGGGGCTCGGGGTACTTC. The chain couples TRBV2 to TRBJ2-4; a weak D match, TRBD1 (7 bases). With 7 bases removed from V and 15 bases from J, the gap between germline ends came to 19 bases. CDR1 SNHLY and CDR2 FYNNEI come from the germline V gene. The CDR3 is 12 amino acids.

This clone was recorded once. CDR3 nucleotides: TGTGCCAGCAGCGAACCCCGGGACAGCTCCTACAATGAGCAGTTCTTC. It specifies CASSEPRDSSYNEQFF. This chain joins TRBV21-1 and TRBJ2-1; no check of the table's D call, TRBD1, against the DNA was made. TRBV21-1 is a known pseudogene. There are 16 residues in the CDR3.

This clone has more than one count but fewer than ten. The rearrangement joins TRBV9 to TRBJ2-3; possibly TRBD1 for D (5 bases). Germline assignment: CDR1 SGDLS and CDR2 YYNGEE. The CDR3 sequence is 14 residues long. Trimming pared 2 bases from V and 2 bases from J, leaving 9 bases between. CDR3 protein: CASSVQGYTDTQYF. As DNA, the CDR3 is TGTGCCAGCAGCGTCCAGGGATACACAGATACGCAGTATTTT.

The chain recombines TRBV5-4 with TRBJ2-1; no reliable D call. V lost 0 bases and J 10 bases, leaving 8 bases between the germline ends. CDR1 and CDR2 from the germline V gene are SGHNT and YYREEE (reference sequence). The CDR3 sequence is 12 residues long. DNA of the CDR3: TGTGCCAGCAGCTTGGCTTCTAACGAGCAGTTCTTC. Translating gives CASSLASNEQFF.

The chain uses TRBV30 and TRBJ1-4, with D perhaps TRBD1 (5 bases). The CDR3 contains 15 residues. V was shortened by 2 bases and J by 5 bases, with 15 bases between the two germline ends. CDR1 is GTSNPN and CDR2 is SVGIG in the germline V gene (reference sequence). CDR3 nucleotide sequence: TGTGCCTGGAGTATCCCGACAGTCTCAAATGAAAAACTGTTTTTT. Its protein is CAWSIPTVSNEKLFF.

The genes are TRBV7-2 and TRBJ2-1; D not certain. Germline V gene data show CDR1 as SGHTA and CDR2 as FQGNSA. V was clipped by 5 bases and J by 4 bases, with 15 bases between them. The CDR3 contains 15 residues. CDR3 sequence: CASSRASTIYNEQFF. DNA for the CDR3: TGTGCCAGCAGCCGGGCCTCAACTATATACAATGAGCAGTTCTTC.

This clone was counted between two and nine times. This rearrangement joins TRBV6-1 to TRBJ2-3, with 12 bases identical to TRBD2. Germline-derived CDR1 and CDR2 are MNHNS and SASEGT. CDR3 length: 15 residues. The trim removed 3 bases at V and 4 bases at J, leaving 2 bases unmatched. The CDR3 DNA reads TGTGCCAGCAGTGAGCGACTAGCGGGGGCAGATACGCAGTATTTT. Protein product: CASSERLAGADTQYF.

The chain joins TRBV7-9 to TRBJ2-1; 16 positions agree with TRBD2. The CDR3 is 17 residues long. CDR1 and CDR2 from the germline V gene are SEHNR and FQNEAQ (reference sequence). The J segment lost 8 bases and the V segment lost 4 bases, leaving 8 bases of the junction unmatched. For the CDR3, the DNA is TGTGCCAGCAGCTCCGGGACTAGCGGGAGGGCCGTGTATGAGCAGTTCTTC. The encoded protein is CASSSGTSGRAVYEQFF.

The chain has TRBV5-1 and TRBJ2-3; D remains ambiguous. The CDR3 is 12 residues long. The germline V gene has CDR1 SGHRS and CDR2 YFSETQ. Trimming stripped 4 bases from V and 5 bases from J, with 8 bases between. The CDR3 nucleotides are TGCGCCAGCAGCCTGGTGGGAGATACGCAGTATTTT. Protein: CASSLVGDTQYF.

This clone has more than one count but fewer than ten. The CDR3 DNA follows: TGTGCCATACAGGACAGGGACTACAATGAGCAGTTCTTC. Amino acids: CAIQDRDYNEQFF. V and J are TRBV10-3 and TRBJ2-1; TRBD1 aligns across 8 bases. The germline V gene encodes CDR1 ENHRY and CDR2 SYGVKD. The CDR3 runs to 13 residues. J was trimmed by 3 bases and V by 9 bases; bases with no gene match: 4.

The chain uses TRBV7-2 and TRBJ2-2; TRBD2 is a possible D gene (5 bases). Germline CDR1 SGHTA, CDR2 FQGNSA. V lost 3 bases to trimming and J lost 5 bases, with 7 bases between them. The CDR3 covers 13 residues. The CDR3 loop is CASSFGGTGELFF. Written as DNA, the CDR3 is TGTGCCAGCAGCTTCGGCGGGACCGGGGAGCTGTTTTTT.

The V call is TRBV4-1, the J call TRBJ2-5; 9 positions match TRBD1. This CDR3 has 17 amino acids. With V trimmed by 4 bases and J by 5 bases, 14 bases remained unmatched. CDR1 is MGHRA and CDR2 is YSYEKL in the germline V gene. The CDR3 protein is CASSPLWGTGRGETQYF. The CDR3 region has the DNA TGCGCCAGCAGCCCCCTCTGGGGGACAGGGCGGGGGGAGACCCAGTACTTC.